The T cell receptor (beta chain) under discussion was sequenced for a study of cytomegalovirus exposure and HLA in healthy donors. In this sample, this clone turned up a few times. Its target is not known. Trimming took off 1 base at V and 3 bases at J, with 8 bases between the two ends. The CDR3 has 14 amino acids. Germline V lookup: CDR1 SGDLS, CDR2 YYNGEE. Overall study results and limits: Immune exposure information comprised only CMV serostatus. Some TCR beta chains (164 of them) were listed as cytomegalovirus-associated.

PCR amplification relied on 60 Vbeta primers (plus 13 Jbeta primers). Profiling relied on immunoSEQ multiplex PCR, and the TCRdb table lists in-frame clones only, not all of them. The sample holds about 100,000 clones; about 80% are singletons and the top ten take roughly 6.9%. The receptor was derived from a man in his forties or fifties in good health and CMV-seropositive. The chain combines TRBV9 with TRBJ2-1, with D possibly being TRBD2 (6 bases). Sample: PBMCs. CDR3 region: CASSVTGVYNEQFF. The CDR3 DNA reads as TGTGCCAGCAGCGTAACGGGAGTCTACAATGAGCAGTTCTTC.